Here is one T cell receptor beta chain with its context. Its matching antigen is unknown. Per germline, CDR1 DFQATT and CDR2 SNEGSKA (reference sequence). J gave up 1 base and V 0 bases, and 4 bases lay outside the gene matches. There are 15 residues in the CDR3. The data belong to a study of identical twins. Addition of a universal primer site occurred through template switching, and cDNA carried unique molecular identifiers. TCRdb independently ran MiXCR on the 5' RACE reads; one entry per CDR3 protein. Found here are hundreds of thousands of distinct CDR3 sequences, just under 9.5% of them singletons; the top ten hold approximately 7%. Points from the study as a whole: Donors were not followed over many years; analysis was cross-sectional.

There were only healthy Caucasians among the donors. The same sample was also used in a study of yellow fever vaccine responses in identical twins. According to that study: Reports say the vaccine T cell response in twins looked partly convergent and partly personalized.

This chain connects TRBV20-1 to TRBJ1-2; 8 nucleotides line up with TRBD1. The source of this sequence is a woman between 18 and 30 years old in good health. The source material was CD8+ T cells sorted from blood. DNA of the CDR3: TGCAGTGCTAGAGATTCCGGACAGGGTAACTATGGCTACACCTTC. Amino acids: CSARDSGQGNYGYTF.